This is a list of T cell receptor beta chains from one sample in a study of blood T cell repertoires in COVID-19. Some clones are missing from TCRdb's copy, which holds only in-frame ones; the method was immunoSEQ multiplex PCR. Among around 81,000 clones listed, approximately 80% were seen once. Sequencing was performed on peripheral blood. These receptors originate from a human donor in a cohort sampled during active COVID-19. The conserved cysteine and the conserved F or W are not part of the CDR3 here.

>TRBV27
ASSLFGGGEAF
>TRBV5-1
ASSQTGVDTGELF
>TRBV6-4
ASSASPGIGYGYT
>TRBV7-2
ASSSYRSSYNEQF
>TRBV2
ASTRQGSSYEQY
>TRBV5-4
ASSLAGFEQY
>TRBV3-1/TRBV3-2
ASSQEPGVETQY
>TRBV9
ASSASPGQPQH
>TRBV5-6
ASSLGRGPQH
>TRBV29-1
SVAEDGYT
>TRBV10-1
ASSGGLATDTQY
>TRBV5-1
ASSPVTDYEQY
>TRBV5-6
ASSLLTDIYLSSGNTIY
>TRBV7-9
ASSLAGGINEQF
>TRBV11-3
ASSWDRTSPLH
>TRBV2
ASEGAPNTEAF
>TRBV5-1
ASSLSGGPTNEKLF
>TRBV5-1
ASKQPGANVLT
>TRBV7-9
ASNPSTGELF
>TRBV19
ASSTGGYNEQF
>TRBV10-3
AIKGQGVGNTIY
>TRBV5-6
ASSRGTAGTEAF
>TRBV11-2
ASSLGRGQF
>TRBV4-1
ASSRGAGTSGGSSYNEQF
>TRBV2
ASSGRVGNEKLF
>TRBV2
ASLGQGNQPQH
>TRBV2
ASSPASTNTGELF
>TRBV28
ASSSGQADTQPQH
>TRBV19
ASSIAAASGFRNTIY
>TRBV14
ASSPTRGTGFLPDTQY
>TRBV5-5
ASSSDILSGNTIY
>TRBV9
ASSEGEPGGSTDTQY
>TRBV6-1
ASSERRLVKTYTEAF
>TRBV2
ASSQGEGTEAF
>TRBV19
ASSPQGPNYGYT
>TRBV15
ATSGTHLSGNTIY
>TRBV5-5
ASSLGQGGFNEQY
>TRBV7-3
ASSHLGGAHEQY
>TRBV10-3
AIRTGTGAYNEQF
>TRBV7-3
ASSPGGARNEQF
>TRBV10-2
ASSREGGGNTEAF
>TRBV14
ASSQDALRVLGSGANVLT